The rows below give T cell receptor beta chains drawn from one sample of a study of cytomegalovirus exposure and HLA in healthy donors. The protocol was immunoSEQ multiplex PCR, while the TCRdb copy is restricted to in-frame clones and leaves out a portion. The sample lists tens of thousands of clones, 73% occurring once. The sequenced sample was PBMCs. These TCRs come from a man in his fifties or sixties in good health and CMV-seronegative. Both conserved end residues are part of each CDR3. D genes are given only for firm matches. The listing skips clone size in some rows; elsewhere it reads once, few, many or a size class.

j_gene,abundance,d_gene,v_gene,CDR3aa,CDR3nt
TRBJ2-4,-,-,TRBV5-8,CASSLAGTLLNIQYF,TGTGCCAGCAGCTTGGCCGGGACTCTTTTAAACATTCAGTACTTC
TRBJ2-1,-,TRBD1,TRBV14,CASSALTGGHQFF,TGTGCCAGCAGCGCCCTCACAGGGGGACACCAGTTCTTC
TRBJ1-2,-,TRBD1,TRBV28,CASGVQGLGYGYTF,TGTGCCAGCGGAGTACAGGGGCTTGGCTATGGCTACACCTTC
TRBJ2-7,-,-,TRBV11-3,CASSLEGRPYEQYF,TGTGCCAGCAGCTTAGAGGGGAGACCCTACGAGCAGTACTTC
TRBJ2-7,-,TRBD2,TRBV9,CASSTSGGPPYEQYF,TGTGCCAGCAGCACTAGCGGGGGGCCCCCCTACGAGCAGTACTTC
TRBJ2-3,-,-,TRBV20-1,CSAHFTDTQYF,TGCAGTGCCCACTTCACAGATACGCAGTATTTT
TRBJ2-5,-,-,TRBV10-2,CASSGQETQYF,TGCGCCAGTAGCGGTCAAGAGACCCAGTACTTC
TRBJ2-7,-,TRBD2,TRBV6-5,CASVTSGGGEQYF,TGTGCCAGTGTAACTAGCGGGGGGGGCGAGCAGTACTTC
TRBJ1-1,-,-,TRBV7-9,CSSSLGAPGNTEAFF,TGTTCCAGCAGCTTGGGGGCACCGGGGAACACTGAAGCTTTCTTT
TRBJ2-7,-,-,TRBV7-9,CASSFFDEQSYEQYF,TGTGCCAGCAGTTTCTTCGATGAACAAAGCTACGAGCAGTACTTC
TRBJ2-2,once,TRBD1,TRBV7-8,CASSPPGQGTGELFF,TGTGCCAGCAGCCCACCGGGACAGGGCACCGGGGAGCTGTTTTTT
TRBJ2-1,-,TRBD1,TRBV11-2,CASSPSRDRVNEQFF,TGTGCCAGCAGCCCGAGCCGGGACAGGGTGAATGAGCAGTTCTTC
TRBJ2-7,few,TRBD2,TRBV5-1,CASSWDPGLISYEQYF,TGCGCCAGCAGCTGGGACCCGGGACTAATCTCCTACGAGCAGTACTTC
TRBJ1-2,once,-,TRBV6-9,CASTGGGIYGYTF,TGTGCCAGCACCGGGGGGGGTATCTATGGCTACACCTTC
TRBJ2-5,-,-,TRBV6-6,CASSAPGGKTQYF,TGTGCCAGCAGTGCGCCGGGGGGCAAGACCCAGTACTTC
TRBJ1-4,few,-,TRBV6-1,CASSEALGGVNEKLFF,TGTGCCAGCAGTGAAGCGCTTGGAGGGGTTAATGAAAAACTGTTTTTT
TRBJ2-3,-,-,TRBV5-6,CASRTGRNRADTQYF,TGTGCCAGCAGGACAGGGAGGAATCGCGCAGATACGCAGTATTTT
TRBJ2-7,once,-,TRBV2,CASRQGNYEQYF,TGTGCCAGCAGGCAGGGGAACTACGAGCAGTACTTC
TRBJ1-2,-,TRBD1,TRBV7-2,CASSLGQRYGYTF,TGTGCCAGCAGCCTGGGACAGAGATATGGCTACACCTTC
TRBJ1-6,-,TRBD1,TRBV7-3,CASSYGQGASPLHF,TGTGCCAGCAGCTACGGACAGGGGGCTTCACCCCTCCACTTT
TRBJ1-4,few,-,TRBV29-1,CSVGGGNNEKLFF,TGCAGCGTGGGAGGGGGGAATAATGAAAAACTGTTTTTT
TRBJ2-3,-,TRBD2,TRBV27,CASSHSSGGKVRDTQYF,TGTGCCAGCAGTCATTCTAGCGGGGGGAAGGTTCGGGATACGCAGTATTTT
TRBJ1-3,-,-,TRBV6-1,CASSGQLDLGELLSGNTIYF,TGTGCCAGCAGTGGGCAGCTGGACCTCGGGGAGCTTCTTTCTGGAAACACCATATATTTT
TRBJ1-5,few,-,TRBV30,CAWSPIDSSNQPQHF,TGTGCCTGGAGTCCAATAGACAGTAGCAATCAGCCCCAGCATTTT
TRBJ1-6,once,-,TRBV27,CASSLPGIRGGSPLHF,TGTGCCAGCAGTTTACCGGGAATTAGGGGGGGTTCACCCCTCCACTTT
TRBJ1-1,-,-,TRBV6-5,CASRPSPVQGSIAFF,TGTGCCAGCAGACCCTCTCCGGTACAGGGATCCATAGCTTTCTTT
TRBJ1-6,-,-,TRBV7-3,CASSFGSSSPLHF,TGTGCCAGCAGCTTCGGTTCGTCTTCACCCCTCCACTTT
TRBJ2-2,-,TRBD2,TRBV5-1,CASSFGGGTGELFF,TGCGCCAGCAGCTTCGGGGGGGGCACCGGGGAGCTGTTTTTT
TRBJ2-7,-,-,TRBV21-1,CASSKDRSSYEQYF,TGTGCCAGCAGCAAAGACAGGAGCTCCTACGAGCAGTACTTC
TRBJ2-6,-,-,TRBV6-5,CASSYTGGANVLTF,TGTGCCAGCAGTTACACGGGTGGGGCCAACGTCCTGACTTTC
TRBJ1-1,-,-,TRBV2,CASTAPGGWDTEAFF,TGTGCCAGCACCGCACCCGGGGGATGGGACACTGAAGCTTTCTTT
TRBJ2-1,-,TRBD1,TRBV19,CASSSDRTYNEQFF,TGTGCCAGTAGTTCGGACAGGACCTACAATGAGCAGTTCTTC
TRBJ1-4,-,TRBD1,TRBV5-1,CASSNRDRGGNEKLFF,TGCGCCAGCAGCAACCGGGACAGGGGGGGAAATGAAAAACTGTTTTTT
TRBJ2-7,few,TRBD1,TRBV9,CASSVGAGGSYEQYF,TGTGCCAGCAGCGTAGGGGCAGGGGGCTCCTACGAGCAGTACTTC
TRBJ2-1,-,TRBD2,TRBV5-6,CASSLPTAGPYNEQFF,TGTGCCAGCAGCTTGCCAACAGCGGGGCCCTACAATGAGCAGTTCTTC
TRBJ1-5,-,-,TRBV6-5,CASSYMAGIQPQHF,TGTGCCAGCAGTTACATGGCAGGCATTCAGCCCCAGCATTTT
TRBJ2-7,-,-,TRBV14,CASSQPRYEQYF,TGTGCCAGCAGCCAACCCCGGTACGAGCAGTACTTC
TRBJ1-6,-,-,TRBV2,CASRTRNSPLHF,TGTGCCAGCAGAACAAGAAATTCACCCCTCCACTTT
TRBJ2-7,-,-,TRBV6-1,CASRGGDRLYEQYF,TGTGCCAGCAGGGGGGGGGACAGGCTCTACGAGCAGTACTTC
TRBJ2-3,-,TRBD2,TRBV6-1,CASSEEVTGGPLDTQYF,TGTGCCAGCAGTGAAGAGGTGACGGGGGGGCCTTTGGATACGCAGTATTTT
TRBJ2-2,-,-,TRBV10-1,CASSESYQGDTGELFF,TGCGCCAGCAGTGAGTCCTATCAGGGCGACACCGGGGAGCTGTTTTTT
TRBJ1-1,-,-,TRBV6-5,CASSYFRGNTEAFF,TGTGCCAGCAGTTACTTTCGGGGAAACACTGAAGCTTTCTTT